Listed below are T cell receptor beta chains from one sample, sequenced in a study of cytomegalovirus exposure and HLA in healthy donors. Some clones are missing from TCRdb's copy, which holds only in-frame ones; the method was immunoSEQ multiplex PCR. The repertoire holds approximately 190,000 clones, with 75% to 90% as singletons. Sequenced sample: PBMCs. The receptor set was obtained from a woman aged 50 to 65 in good health and CMV-seropositive. Each CDR3 is given with its conserved first and last residue. D genes are given only for firm matches. Only some rows state a clone size, as once, few, many or a class for expanded clones.

cdr3_nt | cdr3_aa | v_call | d_call | j_call | clone_size
TGCGCCAGCAGCCCCGGGACTAGCGGGGGGGCCGGGGAGCTGTTTTTT | CASSPGTSGGAGELFF | TRBV5-1 | TRBD2 | TRBJ2-2 | .
TGTGCCAGCAGCTCCCGAACTGGAACAGGGATGAGCAATCAGCCCCAGCATTTT | CASSSRTGTGMSNQPQHF | TRBV7-8 | . | TRBJ1-5 | .
TGTGCCAGCAGCCAAGATCACCCCATGAGGGTCACTGAAGCTTTCTTT | CASSQDHPMRVTEAFF | TRBV7-9 | . | TRBJ1-1 | .
TGTGCCAGCTCCCCACCGGGACAGTGGTTTGAGCAGTTCTTC | CASSPPGQWFEQFF | TRBV7-9 | TRBD1 | TRBJ2-1 | .
TGTGCCAGCAGTTACTCGCTCGGCGGCGGTACCTACGAGCAGTACTTC | CASSYSLGGGTYEQYF | TRBV6-5 | . | TRBJ2-7 | .
TGTGCCAGCAGCTTGGACAGGGCTTACTACAATGAGCAGTTCTTC | CASSLDRAYYNEQFF | TRBV6-6 | TRBD1 | TRBJ2-1 | .
TGTGCCAGCACCGGGCGGGGAGGCACTGAAGCTTTCTTT | CASTGRGGTEAFF | TRBV6-5 | . | TRBJ1-1 | .
TGCGCCAGCAGCTTGGGAACAGGGGAAGAGACCCAGTACTTC | CASSLGTGEETQYF | TRBV5-1 | TRBD1 | TRBJ2-5 | .
TGCGCCAGCAGGGCTGGGACATCTGGCTCCTACGAGCAGTACTTC | CASRAGTSGSYEQYF | TRBV5-1 | . | TRBJ2-7 | .
TGTGCCAGCAGCTTAGCGGCTCAGCCCCAGCATTTT | CASSLAAQPQHF | TRBV7-2 | . | TRBJ1-5 | few
TGTGCCAGCAGTCCTCGACAGGCCCGTAATCAGCCCCAGCATTTT | CASSPRQARNQPQHF | TRBV6-5 | . | TRBJ1-5 | .
TGTGCCAGCAGTTTAAACGGGGGGCTAGTGCCCCAAGAGACCCAGTACTTC | CASSLNGGLVPQETQYF | TRBV27 | . | TRBJ2-5 | .
TGTGCCAGCTCCCCCGGGACTAGCGCCCCACTCAACTTC | CASSPGTSAPLNF | TRBV18 | TRBD2 | TRBJ2-5 | .
TGTGCCAGCAAAGTGGGGACAGGCTATGGCTACACCTTC | CASKVGTGYGYTF | TRBV5-5 | TRBD1 | TRBJ1-2 | .
TGCGCCAGCAGTCCGGGGGATAAGTTCGGTACTGAAGCTTTCTTT | CASSPGDKFGTEAFF | TRBV5-1 | . | TRBJ1-1 | .
TGTGCCAGTAGTATCTTTCGGGACAGGGGTCAGAACACTGAAGCTTTCTTT | CASSIFRDRGQNTEAFF | TRBV19 | TRBD1 | TRBJ1-1 | .
TGTGCCAGCAGTCAGGTAGGGGACAAGACATATGAGCAGTTCTTC | CASSQVGDKTYEQFF | TRBV25-1 | . | TRBJ2-1 | .
TGTGCCAGCAGCTTTCCGACTAGCGGGGGTTGGGCAGATACGCAGTATTTT | CASSFPTSGGWADTQYF | TRBV7-2 | TRBD2 | TRBJ2-3 | .
TGTGCCAGCAGCTTCGGCAGGTCCTACGAGCAGTACTTC | CASSFGRSYEQYF | TRBV7-2 | . | TRBJ2-7 | .
TGCGCCAGCAGCCAAGATACAGGGAATAGCGAGCAGTACTTC | CASSQDTGNSEQYF | TRBV4-1 | . | TRBJ2-7 | .
TGCAGCGTGCGGCCAGCAAGCAATCAGCCCCAGCATTTT | CSVRPASNQPQHF | TRBV29-1 | . | TRBJ1-5 | .
TGTGCTAGTGGTTTGTGGGGAGCCTATGGCTACACCTTC | CASGLWGAYGYTF | TRBV12-5 | . | TRBJ1-2 | .
TGTGCCAGCAGCTTAGGTGGGGGGGCTAAGTACGAGCAGTACTTC | CASSLGGGAKYEQYF | TRBV7-2 | . | TRBJ2-7 | .
TGCAGCGTTGAAGAGGGGGGTGGGGGCTACACCTTC | CSVEEGGGGYTF | TRBV29-1 | . | TRBJ1-2 | .
TGCGCCAGCAGCGGGGGCGTAGCGGGGGGGCCGGATACGCAGTATTTT | CASSGGVAGGPDTQYF | TRBV5-1 | TRBD2 | TRBJ2-3 | .
TGCGCCAGCAGCTTGGGGGGCCCGCCGGACGGGGAGCTGTTTTTT | CASSLGGPPDGELFF | TRBV5-1 | . | TRBJ2-2 | .
TGTGCCAGCAGTTACCCGGGGAGCGGCACTGAAGCTTTCTTT | CASSYPGSGTEAFF | TRBV6-5 | . | TRBJ1-1 | .
TGCGCCAGCAGCTTCGGGGGAACTAATGAAAAACTGTTTTTT | CASSFGGTNEKLFF | TRBV5-1 | . | TRBJ1-4 | few
TGTGCCAGCAGCGGGGGGGGACAGGGCTCCGGGGAGCTGTTTTTT | CASSGGGQGSGELFF | TRBV5-4 | TRBD1 | TRBJ2-2 | .
TGTGCCAGCAGCGTATCAGGGCTGAACACTGAAGCTTTCTTT | CASSVSGLNTEAFF | TRBV9 | . | TRBJ1-1 | .
TGTGCCAGCTCACTTGACAGGGTCGCTGGTAATAATGAAAAACTGTTTTTT | CASSLDRVAGNNEKLFF | TRBV18 | TRBD1 | TRBJ1-4 | .
TGTGCCAGCAGCTCTAGCACAGATACGCAGTATTTT | CASSSSTDTQYF | TRBV7-3 | . | TRBJ2-3 | .
TGCGGCGTTGTCGGGAGCTCCTACGAGCAGTACTTC | CGVVGSSYEQYF | TRBV29-1 | . | TRBJ2-7 | .
TGTGCCAGCAGTGACCCGGGACAGGGATATGGCTACACCTTC | CASSDPGQGYGYTF | TRBV6-5 | TRBD1 | TRBJ1-2 | .
TGTGCCAGCAGCTTGGGGCAGAACACAGATACGCAGTATTTT | CASSLGQNTDTQYF | TRBV5-8 | . | TRBJ2-3 | .
TGTGCCAGCTCTCCAACGCAACGTGAAGCTTCCTTT | CASSPTQREASF | TRBV18 | . | TRBJ1-1 | once
TGTGCCAGCACCCCACCGGACAGGGGAATCTATGGCTACACCTTC | CASTPPDRGIYGYTF | TRBV5-6 | TRBD1 | TRBJ1-2 | .
TGTGCCAGCAGGCGACAGGGGGGGAACACTGAAGCTTTCTTT | CASRRQGGNTEAFF | TRBV27 | TRBD1 | TRBJ1-1 | .
TGTGCCAGCAGCGTAGGAGGATCCGGTGGGACTGAAGCTTTCTTT | CASSVGGSGGTEAFF | TRBV9 | . | TRBJ1-1 | .
TGTGCCAGCAGTGGATCGAGTGGAGATACGCAGTATTTT | CASSGSSGDTQYF | TRBV2 | . | TRBJ2-3 | .
TGTGCCAGCTCACCACTGTTACCGGGGATTGGAAACACCATATATTTT | CASSPLLPGIGNTIYF | TRBV18 | . | TRBJ1-3 | few
TGTGCCACCCGGTTCGAATTTAACGAGCAGTACTTC | CATRFEFNEQYF | TRBV6-1 | . | TRBJ2-7 | .
TGTGCCAGCAGAGGGCAGGCAGAGGGAAAACTGTTTTTT | CASRGQAEGKLFF | TRBV2 | . | TRBJ1-4 | .
TGTGCCAGCAGTGAGGGAGGCCTCCGAGAGGTAGATACGCAGTATTTT | CASSEGGLREVDTQYF | TRBV2 | . | TRBJ2-3 | .
TGTGCCAGCAGCCAGGCGGGAGGCACAGATACGCAGTATTTT | CASSQAGGTDTQYF | TRBV7-6 | TRBD2 | TRBJ2-3 | .
TGTGCCAGCAGCGGAGGGGGCCCTAACACTGAAGCTTTCTTT | CASSGGGPNTEAFF | TRBV6-5 | TRBD1 | TRBJ1-1 | .
TGTGCCAGCAGTTATGGGAGAGACTATGGCTACACCTTC | CASSYGRDYGYTF | TRBV6-5 | . | TRBJ1-2 | .
TGTGCCAGCAGCGGACAGGGAACTAATGAAAAACTGTTTTTT | CASSGQGTNEKLFF | TRBV9 | TRBD1 | TRBJ1-4 | once
TGTGCCAGCAGCCCGCAACGAGGTTATCTGTTTTTT | CASSPQRGYLFF | TRBV11-2 | . | TRBJ1-4 | .
TGTGCCAGCAGCGTCTCTGGGGCCAACGTCCTGACTTTC | CASSVSGANVLTF | TRBV27 | . | TRBJ2-6 | few
TGCGCCAGCAGCTTGGGACAGGGGGCGGGTCAGCCCCAGCATTTT | CASSLGQGAGQPQHF | TRBV5-1 | TRBD1 | TRBJ1-5 | .
TGCAGCGTCAGACAGGGGGCCAGCTGGGAGGCCCAGTACTTC | CSVRQGASWEAQYF | TRBV29-1 | TRBD1 | TRBJ2-5 | .
TGTGCCAGCAGGGGGGACTTACTAGCCAAAAACATTCAGTACTTC | CASRGDLLAKNIQYF | TRBV2 | . | TRBJ2-4 | .
TGTGCCAGCTCACCACGGGGGGACGAGCAGTTCTTC | CASSPRGDEQFF | TRBV18 | . | TRBJ2-1 | .
TGTGCCAGCAGTTACCTTTCCCCAGAATACAATGAGCAGTTCTTC | CASSYLSPEYNEQFF | TRBV6-5 | . | TRBJ2-1 | .
TGTGCCAGCAGTCGGGACGGCCGAGGGGGAGATACGCAGTATTTT | CASSRDGRGGDTQYF | TRBV6-6 | . | TRBJ2-3 | once